Listed below are T cell receptor beta chains from one sample, sequenced in a study of cytomegalovirus exposure and HLA in healthy donors. Some clones are missing from TCRdb's copy, which holds only in-frame ones; the method was immunoSEQ multiplex PCR. This table has 150,000 to 190,000 clones, 82% appearing once. The sequenced sample was PBMCs. The receptor source for this set is a woman aged 45 to 65 in good health and CMV-seropositive. The CDR3 runs from the conserved cysteine through the conserved F or W. D genes are given only for firm matches. Rows may omit the clone size; those that give it use once, few, many or a size class.

V gene,J gene,clone size,D gene,CDR3 protein,CDR3 DNA
TRBV18,TRBJ1-3,NA,NA,CASSDNKGVAGNTIYF,TGTGCCAGCTCAGATAATAAGGGAGTTGCTGGAAACACCATATATTTT
TRBV15,TRBJ2-3,NA,TRBD2,CATSEPGGPTDTQYF,TGTGCCACCAGCGAACCGGGGGGGCCGACAGATACGCAGTATTTT
TRBV2,TRBJ2-2,NA,TRBD2,CASSSTSGGLAGELFF,TGTGCCAGCAGCTCAACTAGCGGGGGCCTGGCCGGGGAGCTGTTTTTT
TRBV6-6,TRBJ2-7,NA,NA,CASIDEQYF,TGTGCCAGCATCGACGAGCAGTACTTC
TRBV7-9,TRBJ2-7,once,TRBD1,CASRPTGQGAGEQYF,TGTGCCAGCAGGCCGACGGGACAGGGGGCGGGGGAGCAGTACTTC
TRBV23-1,TRBJ1-6,NA,NA,CASTSRGGARVNSPLHF,TGCGCCAGCACCTCAAGAGGCGGAGCGCGAGTTAATTCACCCCTCCACTTT
TRBV13,TRBJ2-3,NA,TRBD2,CASSPAGAGVPDTQYF,TGTGCCAGCAGCCCCGCGGGAGCGGGTGTGCCAGATACGCAGTATTTT
TRBV9,TRBJ2-7,NA,NA,CASSVTDSFYEQYF,TGTGCCAGCAGCGTAACAGACAGCTTCTACGAGCAGTACTTC
TRBV27,TRBJ1-6,NA,NA,CASRSSYNSPLHF,TGTGCCAGCCGGAGCTCCTATAATTCACCCCTCCACTTT
TRBV19,TRBJ1-1,few,NA,CASNPGGANTEAFF,TGTGCCAGTAATCCGGGAGGGGCAAACACTGAAGCTTTCTTT
TRBV6-1,TRBJ1-5,NA,NA,CASSGQPSNQPQHF,TGTGCCAGCAGTGGACAGCCTAGCAATCAGCCCCAGCATTTT
TRBV19,TRBJ1-5,once,NA,CASSIKFNQPQHF,TGTGCCAGTAGTATCAAATTTAATCAGCCCCAGCATTTT
TRBV7-8,TRBJ1-1,NA,NA,CASSFRHSINTEAFF,TGTGCCAGCAGCTTTAGACACAGTATAAACACTGAAGCTTTCTTT
TRBV19,TRBJ2-4,NA,TRBD2,CASNIPGAGGNIQYF,TGTGCCAGTAATATCCCCGGGGCGGGGGGAAACATTCAGTACTTC
TRBV7-9,TRBJ2-7,NA,TRBD1,CSSSETGGHSYEQYF,TGTTCCAGCAGCGAAACAGGGGGCCACAGCTACGAGCAGTACTTC
TRBV7-6,TRBJ2-3,NA,TRBD2,CASSSQLAGGTDTQYF,TGTGCCAGCAGCTCGCAACTAGCGGGGGGCACAGATACGCAGTATTTT
TRBV5-1,TRBJ2-1,NA,TRBD2,CASSAVAGGLYNEQFF,TGCGCCAGCAGCGCCGTAGCGGGGGGTCTATACAATGAGCAGTTCTTC
TRBV6-1,TRBJ2-2,few,TRBD1,CASSRRGRDTGELFF,TGTGCCAGCAGCCGCAGGGGGAGAGACACCGGGGAGCTGTTTTTT
TRBV5-6,TRBJ2-5,NA,NA,CASSPSLWETQYF,TGTGCCAGCAGCCCTAGCCTGTGGGAGACCCAGTACTTC
TRBV29-1,TRBJ2-7,NA,NA,CSVGGGPYEQYF,TGCAGCGTCGGGGGAGGCCCCTACGAGCAGTACTTC
TRBV7-2,TRBJ1-1,NA,NA,CASSLNPPVRGNTEAFF,TGTGCCAGCAGCTTAAACCCCCCGGTCCGTGGGAACACTGAAGCTTTCTTT
TRBV4-1,TRBJ2-3,NA,TRBD1,CASSLRQGAMDTQYF,TGCGCCAGCAGCCTCCGACAGGGGGCGATGGATACGCAGTATTTT
TRBV19,TRBJ1-2,few,NA,CASSPTVSSVVIYGYTF,TGTGCCAGTAGCCCGACAGTTTCAAGTGTTGTTATCTATGGCTACACCTTC
TRBV4-1,TRBJ1-5,NA,NA,CASSSDSNQPQHF,TGCGCCAGCAGCAGCGACAGTAATCAGCCCCAGCATTTT
TRBV6-5,TRBJ2-3,NA,NA,CASSYSLTDTQYF,TGTGCCAGCAGTTACTCGTTAACAGATACGCAGTATTTT
TRBV9,TRBJ2-3,NA,NA,CASSPQASLLADTQYF,TGTGCCAGCAGCCCGCAAGCCTCCTTACTAGCAGATACGCAGTATTTT
TRBV29-1,TRBJ2-3,NA,NA,CSVGGPPDGDTQYF,TGCAGCGTTGGGGGCCCCCCCGACGGAGATACGCAGTATTTT
TRBV30,TRBJ2-7,NA,NA,CAWSVGSGPYEQYF,TGTGCCTGGAGTGTTGGGAGCGGCCCCTACGAGCAGTACTTC
TRBV4-1,TRBJ2-2,NA,TRBD1,CASRRGQLSFTGELFF,TGCGCCAGCAGGAGGGGACAGCTGAGCTTCACCGGGGAGCTGTTTTTT
TRBV4-1,TRBJ2-3,NA,NA,CASSPGQRDTQYF,TGCGCCAGCAGCCCCGGACAGAGGGATACGCAGTATTTT
TRBV5-1,TRBJ2-1,NA,NA,CASSPRATPGEQFF,TGCGCCAGCAGCCCGCGGGCCACCCCGGGGGAGCAGTTCTTC
TRBV10-2,TRBJ2-7,NA,NA,CASSESGGNEQYF,TGCGCCAGCAGTGAGTCGGGGGGTAACGAGCAGTACTTC
TRBV9,TRBJ2-7,NA,TRBD1,CASSVVTGDEQYF,TGTGCCAGCAGCGTGGTGACAGGGGACGAGCAGTACTTC
TRBV7-6,TRBJ2-5,NA,TRBD2,CASSLAGAGEQYF,TGTGCCAGCAGCTTAGCAGGGGCGGGAGAGCAGTACTTC
TRBV6-5,TRBJ2-1,NA,TRBD2,CASSLRLADEQFF,TGTGCCAGCAGCCTCCGACTAGCCGATGAGCAGTTCTTC
TRBV6-5,TRBJ1-5,NA,TRBD1,CATYSQGAQHF,TGTGCCACCTATTCCCAGGGGGCTCAGCATTTT
TRBV4-1,TRBJ2-2,NA,NA,CASSQDRGGLRTGELFF,TGCGCCAGCAGCCAAGATCGCGGGGGCCTCCGGACCGGGGAGCTGTTTTTT
TRBV30,TRBJ1-1,once,NA,CAWRYSLNTEAFF,TGTGCCTGGAGATACAGTTTAAACACTGAAGCTTTCTTT
TRBV7-9,TRBJ2-7,NA,TRBD1,CASSLPGGQDSYEQYF,TGTGCCAGCAGCCTGCCTGGGGGACAGGACTCCTACGAGCAGTACTTC
TRBV10-2,TRBJ2-2,NA,TRBD2,CASMASGGLRAGELFF,TGCGCCAGCATGGCTAGCGGGGGGTTGAGGGCCGGGGAGCTGTTTTTT
TRBV5-4,TRBJ1-1,NA,NA,CASSWGVTEAFF,TGTGCCAGCAGCTGGGGGGTCACTGAAGCTTTCTTT
TRBV30,TRBJ1-5,once,NA,CAWSPGRVHSKNQPQHF,TGTGCCTGGAGTCCTGGGCGCGTGCACAGCAAAAATCAGCCCCAGCATTTT
TRBV28,TRBJ2-7,NA,TRBD1,CASKDRGSGPYEQYF,TGTGCCAGCAAGGACAGGGGGTCGGGCCCATACGAGCAGTACTTC
TRBV6-5,TRBJ1-2,NA,NA,CASSYSDSNYGYTF,TGTGCCAGCAGTTACTCGGACAGTAACTATGGCTACACCTTC